The clone carrying this TCR beta chain was found many times. Its antigen remains unknown. The sample comes from a study of T-cell memory formation after mild COVID-19. Study-wide context: Largely donor-specific sequence clusters came from a couple of donors. Broader study findings: Some clones that responded turned up in pre-infection memory, which suggests that cross-reactive memory joined in.

Researchers used 5'RACE with constant-segment primers to make TCR alpha and TCR beta cDNA libraries that carry sample barcodes and UMIs. TCRdb reanalysed the 5' RACE reads using MiXCR and keeps one entry per CDR3 protein. The table records just under 150,000 distinct CDR3 sequences, under 7% of them present only once. Per the germline V gene, CDR1 is KGHSH and CDR2 is LQKENI. Trimming stripped 0 bases from V and 4 bases from J, with 6 bases between. This CDR3 has 13 amino acids. Specimen: PBMCs or a T cell subset sorted from them (not recorded which). V gene TRBV18 combines with J gene TRBJ2-5; D is unresolved. The sequence came from an adult woman who had mild COVID-19 (a few samples of this study predate the infection). Cell type and time point are not known. DNA for the CDR3: TGTGCCAGCTCACCACCGTCGGGAGAGACCCAGTACTTC. It yields the protein CASSPPSGETQYF.